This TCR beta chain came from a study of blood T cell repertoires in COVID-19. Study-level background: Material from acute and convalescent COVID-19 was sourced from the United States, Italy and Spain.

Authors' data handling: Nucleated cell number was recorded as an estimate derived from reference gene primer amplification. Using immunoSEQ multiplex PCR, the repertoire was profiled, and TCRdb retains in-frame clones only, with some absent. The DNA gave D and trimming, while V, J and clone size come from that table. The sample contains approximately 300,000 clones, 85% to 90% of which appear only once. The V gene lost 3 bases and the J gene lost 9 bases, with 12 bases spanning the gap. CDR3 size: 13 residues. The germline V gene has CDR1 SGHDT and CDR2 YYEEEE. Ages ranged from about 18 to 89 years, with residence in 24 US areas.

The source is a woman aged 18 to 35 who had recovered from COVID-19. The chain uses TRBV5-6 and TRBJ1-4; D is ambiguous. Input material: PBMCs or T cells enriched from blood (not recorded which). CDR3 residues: CASSYRSNQKLFF. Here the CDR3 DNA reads TGTGCCAGCAGCTACAGAAGCAATCAAAAACTGTTTTTT.